The rows below give T cell receptor beta chains drawn from one sample of a study of ipilimumab plus nivolumab after autologous stem cell transplantation. Method: immunoSEQ multiplex PCR; TCRdb's copy keeps in-frame clones and lacks some. Of roughly 16,000 clones in the sample, approximately 78% were seen once. The material was PBMCs, obtained in a trial of ipilimumab plus nivolumab as post-transplant consolidation. The receptors were sampled from a male donor with diffuse large B-cell lymphoma. Each CDR3 is given with its conserved first and last residue. The order of the fields is clone size, D gene, J gene, V gene, CDR3 DNA, CDR3 protein. D genes are given only for firm matches. Clone size is shown for a subset of rows, as once, few, many or a class of expanded clone.

few	.	TRBJ1-1	TRBV19	TGTGCCAGTAGTATAGACCGTGGGCCAGGCCACACTGAAGCTTTCTTT	CASSIDRGPGHTEAFF
.	.	TRBJ2-1	TRBV6-1	TGTGCCAGCAGTGAGAGTAGAGCGGGCTACGACAATGAGCAGTTCTTC	CASSESRAGYDNEQFF
.	.	TRBJ2-3	TRBV7-8	TGTGCCAGCAGCTTCCGGGACTGGAGGGATACGCAGTATTTT	CASSFRDWRDTQYF
.	TRBD2	TRBJ2-3	TRBV9	TGTGCCAGCAGCGTAGCCGGCGGGAGTCTGGATACGCAGTATTTT	CASSVAGGSLDTQYF
.	.	TRBJ2-2	TRBV19	TGTGCCAGTAGTGCGAGGACCCCCCGAACCGGGGAGCTGTTTTTT	CASSARTPRTGELFF
.	.	TRBJ1-1	TRBV18	TGTGCCAGCCGTCTGGTGGGTGGAACTGAAGCTTTCTTT	CASRLVGGTEAFF
.	.	TRBJ2-7	TRBV15	TGTGCCACCAGCAGAGATTTTCCAGTGGGAGCCCTAGGTTACGAGCAGTACTTC	CATSRDFPVGALGYEQYF
.	.	TRBJ1-5	TRBV6-6	TGTGCCAGCAGCCAACAGGGCGGGGGGTATCAGCCCCAGCATTTT	CASSQQGGGYQPQHF
.	TRBD2	TRBJ2-1	TRBV5-1	TGCGCCAGCAGCTTTCCGGGACTAGCGGGAGTAAGGAATGAGCAGTTCTTC	CASSFPGLAGVRNEQFF
.	.	TRBJ1-1	TRBV7-9	TGTGCCAGCAGCTTAGACGTACGATATGTGAACACTGAAGCTTTCTTT	CASSLDVRYVNTEAFF
.	.	TRBJ2-5	TRBV20-1	TGCAGTGCCAGACTAGAGGAGACCCAGTACTTC	CSARLEETQYF
.	.	TRBJ2-7	TRBV6-1	TGTGCCAGCAGTGAAGTAATCGCCTACGAGCAGTACTTC	CASSEVIAYEQYF
.	TRBD2	TRBJ2-1	TRBV11-2	TGTGCCAGCAGCCCTCGGACTAGCGGGAGAAGGGGTGAGCAGTTCTTC	CASSPRTSGRRGEQFF
.	.	TRBJ2-5	TRBV14	TGTGCCAGCAGCCTGGGAGCGACCCAGTACTTC	CASSLGATQYF
.	.	TRBJ2-5	TRBV5-1	TGCGCCAGCAGCTTGGCCCACGGGGCCGGCGAGACCCAGTACTTC	CASSLAHGAGETQYF
.	.	TRBJ2-1	TRBV11-2	TGTGCCAGCAGCTTAGCGGGTCCCAACAATGAGCAGTTCTTC	CASSLAGPNNEQFF
.	.	TRBJ2-7	TRBV7-8	TGTGCCAGCAGCTTCCTACAGGGCAGGCGAGTCGAGCAGTACTTC	CASSFLQGRRVEQYF
.	.	TRBJ2-3	TRBV7-9	TGTGCCAGCAGCGTAGCCGGGAACAGGGCAACAGATACGCAGTATTTT	CASSVAGNRATDTQYF
few	.	TRBJ1-1	TRBV5-1	TGCGCCAGCAGCTTGGGCGGGGAAACGGCTTTCTTT	CASSLGGETAFF
.	.	TRBJ2-1	TRBV7-2	TGTGCCAGCAGCTCCTTGGGGGGGCGGGGTCCCCTCAATGAGCAGTTCTTC	CASSSLGGRGPLNEQFF
.	TRBD1	TRBJ1-3	TRBV5-1	TGCGCCAGCAGCTTCGACAGGGGGATAGCTGGAAACACCATATATTTT	CASSFDRGIAGNTIYF
.	TRBD1	TRBJ2-5	TRBV5-4	TGTGCCAGCAGCTTCGGGACAGGACAAGTGGGGCAGTACTTC	CASSFGTGQVGQYF
.	.	TRBJ2-5	TRBV19	TGTGCCAGTAGTATTAGTCGTACGTTGAGGGGACAAGAGACCCAGTACTTC	CASSISRTLRGQETQYF
.	.	TRBJ2-3	TRBV5-5	TGTGCCAGCAGCCCCGGGCCCACTGAGACGGATACGCAGTATTTT	CASSPGPTETDTQYF
.	.	TRBJ1-4	TRBV21-1	TGTGCCACCCTAAGGCGGGGACACCTTTACCACGGCAGGGATGAAAAACTGTTTTTT	CATLRRGHLYHGRDEKLFF
.	.	TRBJ1-1	TRBV5-4	TGTGCCAGCAGCAGAACCGGGACCCCTGAAGCTTTCTTT	CASSRTGTPEAFF
.	TRBD2	TRBJ2-5	TRBV6-1	TGTGCCAGCAGTGTACTACTAGCGGGAGGAGAGACCCAGTACTTC	CASSVLLAGGETQYF
.	TRBD2	TRBJ2-7	TRBV9	TGTGCCAGCAGCGTTAGCGGGAGGGCCAACAACGAGCAGTACTTC	CASSVSGRANNEQYF
.	.	TRBJ1-6	TRBV6-1	TGTGCCAGCAGCGAACGGGACGGTGTCGACTCACCCCTCCACTTT	CASSERDGVDSPLHF
.	.	TRBJ2-3	TRBV5-6	TGTGCCAGCAGCTTGAGGCAGGGCGGTTCAGATACGCAGTATTTT	CASSLRQGGSDTQYF
.	.	TRBJ2-5	TRBV29-1	TGCAGCGTTCGAGAGGCGAAAGAGACCCAGTACTTC	CSVREAKETQYF
.	.	TRBJ1-3	TRBV10-2	TGCGCCAGCAGTGATCAGTGGTCGGGAAGCTCTGGAAACACCATATATTTT	CASSDQWSGSSGNTIYF
.	.	TRBJ2-3	TRBV5-4	TGTGCCAGCAGCTTGGTGTCAGCAGATACGCAGTATTTT	CASSLVSADTQYF
.	TRBD2	TRBJ2-7	TRBV5-1	TGCGCCAGCAGCCCCGCAGCGGGAGTTACCTACGAGCAGTACTTC	CASSPAAGVTYEQYF
.	TRBD2	TRBJ2-1	TRBV10-3	TGTGCCATCAGTGACTTAGCGGGAGTCAATGAGCAGTTCTTC	CAISDLAGVNEQFF
.	.	TRBJ2-7	TRBV2	TGTGCCAGCACACCTCCCGGTTCTTACGAGCAGTACTTC	CASTPPGSYEQYF
.	.	TRBJ1-4	TRBV7-2	TGTGCCAGCAGCGTCACGAGGGGGAGTGGACGTAACAATGAAAAACTGTTTTTT	CASSVTRGSGRNNEKLFF
few	.	TRBJ1-1	TRBV29-1	TGCAGCGTTGACAAGGGATTTGCGGACACTGAAGCTTTCTTT	CSVDKGFADTEAFF
.	.	TRBJ2-5	TRBV25-1	TGTGCCAGCAGTGACGGACAGCAAGAGACCCAGTACTTC	CASSDGQQETQYF
once	TRBD2	TRBJ2-7	TRBV5-1	TGCGCCAGCAGCTTGTGGGGACTAGCGGGAGATCCCTACGAGCAGTACTTC	CASSLWGLAGDPYEQYF
.	.	TRBJ1-4	TRBV4-3	TGCGCCAGCAGCCAAGTTTGGGGGGCGATTGAAAAACTGTTTTTT	CASSQVWGAIEKLFF
.	.	TRBJ1-1	TRBV11-2	TGTGCCAGCAGCTTAGAGGACACTGAAGCTTTCTTT	CASSLEDTEAFF
.	.	TRBJ1-1	TRBV6-6	TGTGCCAGCCGGGGGACGGCCACTGAAGCTTTCTTT	CASRGTATEAFF
.	.	TRBJ2-7	TRBV14	TGTGCCAGCAGCCAAGAGGTTGGGGTGAAGAACGAGCAGTACTTC	CASSQEVGVKNEQYF
.	.	TRBJ1-5	TRBV12-5	TGTGCTAGTGGCCTTGAGAACGGACCCAATCAGCCCCAGCATTTT	CASGLENGPNQPQHF
.	TRBD2	TRBJ2-1	TRBV2	TGTGCCAGCATCATTTGGCGGGAGTGGGAGGAGCAGTTCTTC	CASIIWREWEEQFF
.	.	TRBJ1-5	TRBV6-1	TGTGCCAGCAGTGAAGGAGCAGGGCTTAATCAGCCCCAGCATTTT	CASSEGAGLNQPQHF
few	TRBD2	TRBJ2-5	TRBV19	TGTGCCAGTAGCCCGGGACTAGCGGGACGGGGCGAGACCCAGTACTTC	CASSPGLAGRGETQYF
.	.	TRBJ2-1	TRBV7-6	TGTGCCAGCAGTCCTGACTACGGACCCTACAATGAGCAGTTCTTC	CASSPDYGPYNEQFF
.	.	TRBJ1-5	TRBV19	TGTGCCAGTAGTATCTTCTGGGCAACTTTGGATCAGCCCCAGCATTTT	CASSIFWATLDQPQHF
.	.	TRBJ1-1	TRBV5-4	TGTGCCAGCAGCAGAGCCCCACACGATGAAGCTTTCTTT	CASSRAPHDEAFF
few	.	TRBJ1-1	TRBV6-5	TGTGCCAGCAGTTACGGTCGACAGAACACTGAAGCTTTCTTT	CASSYGRQNTEAFF
few	.	TRBJ1-2	TRBV4-1	TGCGCCAGCAGCCAAGAAGCGGGGGCGAACTATGGCTACACCTTC	CASSQEAGANYGYTF
.	TRBD2	TRBJ2-1	TRBV9	TGTGCCAGCAGCGTGAGCGGGAGCTTCGGGTATGAGCAGTTCTTC	CASSVSGSFGYEQFF
.	.	TRBJ1-1	TRBV11-2	TGTGCCAGCAGCTTGGACAGAAACACTGAAGCTTTCTTT	CASSLDRNTEAFF
.	.	TRBJ1-2	TRBV28	TGTGCCATTTTGAGGAGCAGGCCAGCTAACTATGGCTACACCTTC	CAILRSRPANYGYTF
.	.	TRBJ2-4	TRBV5-6	TGTGCCAGCAGCTTGTGGGGGGCCCTTAAAAACATTCAGTACTTC	CASSLWGALKNIQYF
.	TRBD1	TRBJ1-2	TRBV7-6	TGTGCCAGCAGCCTGACTAGGACAGGGTATGGCTACACCTTC	CASSLTRTGYGYTF
.	.	TRBJ2-1	TRBV18	TGTGCCAGCTCACCGGGGAGCTCCTACAATGAGCAGTTCTTC	CASSPGSSYNEQFF